This entry concerns a single TCR beta chain. This specimen comes from a study of blood T cell repertoires in COVID-19. Turning to the study itself: Researchers got acute and convalescent COVID-19 samples from the United States, Italy and Spain. The analysed material was cDNA or gDNA that came from T cells, B-cell-depleted T cells, or PBMCs.

Original methodology: Amplifying reference gene primers gave estimates of nucleated cell counts. The protocol was immunoSEQ multiplex PCR, while the TCRdb copy is restricted to in-frame clones and leaves out a portion. The V and J calls and the clone size are those of that table, but D and trimming were determined from the DNA. Among about 150,000 clones listed, about 89% were seen once. The CDR3 spans 12 residues. Germline loops: CDR1 LNHDA, CDR2 SQIVND (reference sequence). Trimming took off 4 bases at V and 7 bases at J, with 11 bases between the two ends. The chain couples TRBV19 to TRBJ2-7, with a tentative D call TRBD2 (5 bases). The sequence came from a man aged 60 to 75 with active or convalescent COVID-19. Sample: peripheral blood. In DNA, the CDR3 is TGTGCCAGTAGTAGCTATGAGGGTGAGCAGTACTTC. Translating it yields CASSSYEGEQYF.